This T cell receptor (beta chain) is drawn from a study of cytomegalovirus exposure and HLA in healthy donors. The PCR had 60 Vbeta and 13 Jbeta primers. TCRdb's copy holds only in-frame clones and misses some; the assay was immunoSEQ multiplex PCR. The repertoire holds approximately 120,000 clones, with approximately 80% as singletons. V was trimmed by 1 base and J by 2 bases, leaving 9 bases between them. The CDR3 length is 14 residues. Per the germline V gene, CDR1 is KGHSH and CDR2 is LQKENI. Study findings and constraints: According to a later analysis, most TCR beta chains associated with CMV appeared HLA-restricted. Reportedly, fewer N-insertions than the approximately 690-donor mean appeared in an Asian-associated ancestry cluster in a later analysis.

About this clone itself: Antigen specificity is unknown.

The origin of this receptor is a man aged 25 to 40 in good health and CMV-seronegative. Sequencing used PBMCs. V and J are TRBV18 and TRBJ2-7, with a possible D match to TRBD1 (5 bases). The CDR3 loop is CASSPLDRTYEQYF. CDR3 sequence (DNA): TGTGCCAGCTCACCACTAGACAGAACCTACGAGCAGTACTTC.